This T cell receptor beta chain was obtained from a study of T-cell memory formation after mild COVID-19. Study-level points and caveats: Clones contracting over day 15 to 85 were CD4/CD8 balanced, with later expanders leaning CD4+. Confirmation was lacking for SARS-CoV-2 specificity of second-wave clones that peaked on day 37.

At least ten counts were recorded for this clonotype. Its antigen is currently unknown. The 5'RACE method, run with constant-segment primers, produced TCR alpha and TCR beta cDNA libraries (carrying sample barcodes and UMIs). TCRdb redid the calling of the 5' RACE reads with MiXCR, one entry per CDR3 protein. Here the sample spans 300,000 to 350,000 distinct CDR3 sequences, roughly 13% being singletons. Trimming removed 1 base at V and 6 bases at J, with 20 bases between. The CDR3 runs to 17 residues. Germline V gene sequence: CDR1 SGHRS, CDR2 YFSETQ. The sequence was collected from a young man who had mild COVID-19 (a few samples of this study predate the infection). Cell type and time point are not known. The rearrangement links TRBV5-1 to TRBJ1-5; no firm D call. Sequencing input: PBMCs or a T cell subset sorted from them (not recorded which). The CDR3 here is CASSLFPVQTEGQPQHF. In DNA, the CDR3 is TGCGCCAGCAGCTTGTTCCCCGTACAGACGGAGGGTCAGCCCCAGCATTTT.